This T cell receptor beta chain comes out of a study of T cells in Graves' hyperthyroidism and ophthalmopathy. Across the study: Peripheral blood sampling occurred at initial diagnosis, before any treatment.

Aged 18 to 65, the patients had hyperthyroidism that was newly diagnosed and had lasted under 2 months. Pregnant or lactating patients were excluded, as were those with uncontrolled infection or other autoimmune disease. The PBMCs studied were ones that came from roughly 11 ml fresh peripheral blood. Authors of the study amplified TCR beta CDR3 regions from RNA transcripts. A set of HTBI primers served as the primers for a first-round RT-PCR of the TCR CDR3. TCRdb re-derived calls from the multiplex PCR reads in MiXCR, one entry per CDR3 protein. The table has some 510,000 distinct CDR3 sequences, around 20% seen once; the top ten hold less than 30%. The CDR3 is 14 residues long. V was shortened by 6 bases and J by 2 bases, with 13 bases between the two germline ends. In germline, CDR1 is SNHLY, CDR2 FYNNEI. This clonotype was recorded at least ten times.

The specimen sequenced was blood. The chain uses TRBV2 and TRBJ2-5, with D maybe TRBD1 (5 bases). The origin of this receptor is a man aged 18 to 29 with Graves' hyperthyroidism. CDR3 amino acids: CASRGQGRQETQYF. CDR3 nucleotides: TGTGCCAGCAGGGGGCAGGGTCGTCAAGAGACCCAGTACTTC.